This is a list of T cell receptor beta chains from one sample in a study of T cell responses to AZD1222 COVID-19 vaccine. The method was immunoSEQ multiplex PCR; TCRdb's version includes in-frame clones alone and lacks a portion of them. This table has 150,000 to 200,000 clones, just over 90% appearing once. Sample: peripheral blood, taken 28 days after the second AZD1222 dose. The source is an adult who received the AZD1222 COVID-19 vaccine. CDR3s include the opening cysteine and the closing phenylalanine or tryptophan. The D gene is left open where the match is weak. Only some rows state a clone size, as once, few, many or a class for expanded clones.

j_gene	d_gene	v_gene	abundance	CDR3nt	CDR3aa
TRBJ2-7	.	TRBV11-2	.	TGTGCCAGCAGCTTATCAGCCGGGGGCTCCTACGAGCAGTACTTC	CASSLSAGGSYEQYF
TRBJ1-2	TRBD1	TRBV27	.	TGTGCCAGCAAAATGGGACAGGGGGCGCGTGGCTACACCTTC	CASKMGQGARGYTF
TRBJ1-2	.	TRBV7-3	.	TGTGCCAGCAGCTTAGATGCGGTCTCCGGCTACACCTTC	CASSLDAVSGYTF
TRBJ2-1	TRBD2	TRBV28	.	TGTGCCACCCGAGGGAGGGTGAGATACAATGAGCAGTTCTTC	CATRGRVRYNEQFF
TRBJ2-7	TRBD1	TRBV24-1	once	TGTGCCACCAGTGACCCCGGGACAGGGGACTCCTACGAGCAGTACTTC	CATSDPGTGDSYEQYF
TRBJ2-7	TRBD1	TRBV4-1	.	TGCGCGGCCTCCCGGGACAGGGGGCGCGAGCAGTACTTC	CAASRDRGREQYF
TRBJ1-5	.	TRBV7-2	.	TGTGCCAGCAGCTTAGGGAGGTATAGCAATCAGCCCCAGCATTTT	CASSLGRYSNQPQHF
TRBJ1-6	.	TRBV6-1	.	TGTGCCAGCAGTGATACCCACAGCTCCTATAATTCACCCCTCCACTTT	CASSDTHSSYNSPLHF
TRBJ1-1	.	TRBV6-1	.	TGTGCCAGCAGTGAAGCCTGGGGGAACACTGAAGCTTTCTTT	CASSEAWGNTEAFF
TRBJ2-1	.	TRBV4-3	.	TGCGCCAGCAGCCAAGATTCTGGGGTTCGGCCTGAGCAGTTCTTC	CASSQDSGVRPEQFF
TRBJ1-1	.	TRBV27	.	TGTGCCAGCAGCATACAAACGAACACTGAAGCTTTCTTT	CASSIQTNTEAFF
TRBJ1-5	.	TRBV4-2	few	TGTGCCAGCAGCCAAGCATGGACCGGGCCCGATCAGCCCCAGCATTTT	CASSQAWTGPDQPQHF
TRBJ2-2	TRBD1	TRBV7-9	.	TGTGCCAGCAGCCTCCGGGACAGAGTCGGGGAGCTGTTTTTT	CASSLRDRVGELFF
TRBJ2-3	.	TRBV4-3	.	TGCGCCAGCAGCCAACTCAGGACGGGATTTGACACAGATACGCAGTATTTT	CASSQLRTGFDTDTQYF
TRBJ2-1	.	TRBV5-1	.	TGCGCCAGCAGCTTGTGGCAGGGAAAGGCCAATGAGCAGTTCTTC	CASSLWQGKANEQFF
TRBJ1-1	TRBD1	TRBV18	.	TGTGCCAGTTTTCAGGGGGCTAACACTGAAGCTTTCTTT	CASFQGANTEAFF
TRBJ1-2	.	TRBV29-1	.	TGCAGCGACGACAGCTATGGCTACACCTTC	CSDDSYGYTF